This passage covers 12 T cell receptor beta chains from one sample sequenced in a study of lymphopenia after photon versus proton radiotherapy. Sequencing was performed with immunoSEQ multiplex PCR; in TCRdb, only in-frame clones are kept and a portion is missing. The sample yields about 26,000 clones, about four fifths seen once. The starting material was peripheral blood, obtained from a patient treated with photon-based radiotherapy. The receptor set was obtained from a woman aged 45-60 years with pancreatic cancer.

The V and J genes are TRBV11-2 and TRBJ2-7, with TRBD2 matching over 9 bases. J gave up 3 bases and V 5 bases, and 8 bases lay outside the gene matches. This CDR3 contains 15 residues. CDR1 and CDR2 from the germline V gene are SGHAT and FQNNGV. CDR3 sequence reads: CASSTQRTSVYEQYF. As DNA, the CDR3 is TGTGCCAGCAGCACACAACGGACTAGCGTCTACGAGCAGTACTTC.

This rearrangement joins TRBV6-1 to TRBJ1-5; no firm D call. This CDR3 is built from 14 residues. V gave up 0 bases and J gave up 3 bases, with 6 bases separating them. The germline V gene has CDR1 MNHNS and CDR2 SASEGT. Here the CDR3 reads CASSEARTNQPQHF. The CDR3 DNA reads as TGTGCCAGCAGTGAAGCGAGGACCAATCAGCCCCAGCATTTT.

V is TRBV29-1 and J is TRBJ2-2; 11 bases are shared with TRBD1. The V gene end was trimmed by 6 bases and the J gene end by 4 bases; junction bases not matched to a gene: 4. Germline V lookup: CDR1 SQVTM, CDR2 ANQGSEA. The CDR3 is made up of 14 amino acids. Here the CDR3 reads CSVGQGAGTGELFF. CDR3 DNA: TGCAGCGTCGGACAGGGGGCGGGCACCGGGGAGCTGTTTTTT.

V usage is TRBV5-1 and J usage is TRBJ2-4, with D perhaps given as TRBD1 or TRBD2 (6 bases each). Germline-derived CDR1 and CDR2 are SGHRS and YFSETQ. With 0 bases removed from V and 1 base from J, the gap between germline ends came to 11 bases. This CDR3 contains 16 residues. As DNA, the CDR3 is TGCGCCAGCAGCTTGGCGTCGGGGGCGGCCAAAAACATTCAGTACTTC. Translation: CASSLASGAAKNIQYF.

The rearrangement joins TRBV29-1 to TRBJ1-4; TRBD1 agrees at 9 bases. Germline V gene sequence: CDR1 SQVTM, CDR2 ANQGSEA. The CDR3 consists of 16 residues. V lost 3 bases and J lost 4; bases outside the gene matches: 9. The CDR3 DNA reads as TGCAGCGTTGATGAAGGCCGGGGACAGGGTAATGAAAAACTGTTTTTT. Translation gives CSVDEGRGQGNEKLFF.

V and J are TRBV19 and TRBJ2-3; 8 nucleotides align to TRBD2. The CDR3 is 19 residues long. V lost 5 bases to trimming and J lost 4 bases; unmatched junction nucleotides: 20. CDR1 and CDR2 (germline): LNHDA, SQIVND (reference sequence). The CDR3 bases are TGTGCCAGTAGTCCCAGGGACCTAGGGCGGCTAGCGGGCCCAGATACGCAGTATTTT. Translated, it gives CASSPRDLGRLAGPDTQYF.

This clone showed up just a few times. This rearrangement joins TRBV2 to TRBJ2-7; D remains ambiguous. V was clipped by 6 bases and J by 0 bases, with 9 bases between them. The germline gives CDR1 SNHLY, CDR2 FYNNEI. The CDR3 extends over 13 amino acids. CDR3 bases: TGTGCCAGCAGATTTTCTGCCTCCTACGAGCAGTACTTC. Translation gives CASRFSASYEQYF.

The CDR3 nucleotides are TGTGCCAGCAGTGAATCGACAGGGGAATCCTACGAGCAGTACTTC. This sequence encodes CASSESTGESYEQYF. This chain uses TRBV6-1 with TRBJ2-7, with 8 bases that match TRBD1. The CDR3 contains 15 residues. Trimming at V came to 2 bases and at J to 1 base, leaving 4 bases not matched to a gene. Per germline, CDR1 MNHNS and CDR2 SASEGT.

This clone was counted a few times. The rearrangement joins TRBV9 to TRBJ2-7, with a weak D call TRBD2 (6 bases). V lost 0 bases, J lost 4 bases, and 8 bases lay in between. The germline V gene encodes CDR1 SGDLS and CDR2 YYNGEE. The length of the CDR3 is 13 residues. In DNA, the CDR3 is TGTGCCAGCAGCGTAGCGGAGGGATACGAGCAGTACTTC. Translating gives CASSVAEGYEQYF.

The rearrangement uses TRBV7-2 and TRBJ2-1, with a weak D call TRBD2 (6 bases). Trimming shortened V by 8 bases and J by 0 bases, and 11 bases separated the two germline ends. The CDR3 extends over 14 amino acids. Per germline, CDR1 SGHTA and CDR2 FQGNSA. CDR3 in DNA: TGTGCCAGCCAGCGGGCTTCCTCCTACAATGAGCAGTTCTTC. Its protein product is CASQRASSYNEQFF.

The chain employs TRBV27 and TRBJ1-1; 9 bases map to TRBD1. CDR3 length: 17 residues. The ends lost 4 bases at V and 1 base at J; junction bases unmatched: 10. Germline CDR1 is MNHEY and CDR2 is SMNVEV (reference sequence). This CDR3 reads CASSSSSRGQGNTEAFF. The CDR3 coding sequence is TGTGCCAGCAGTTCTTCATCGAGGGGACAGGGGAACACTGAAGCTTTCTTT.

V is TRBV27 and J is TRBJ2-7, with D tentatively TRBD2 (7 bases). The germline gives CDR1 MNHEY, CDR2 SMNVEV (reference sequence). The CDR3 contains 15 residues. The germline V and J ends were trimmed by 6 bases and 5 bases, with 20 bases remaining between them. The CDR3 bases are TGTGCCAGCAGCACTGGACGGGGGGCCGGGGACGAGCAGTACTTC. Protein sequence: CASSTGRGAGDEQYF.